This TCR beta chain was recovered during a study of T-cell memory formation after mild COVID-19. General study findings and limits: Contracting clones, day 15 to 85, had balanced CD4/CD8, and later expanders favored CD4+.

This clonotype was seen a handful of times. What it recognizes is unknown. It was 5'RACE with constant-segment primers that produced the TCR alpha and TCR beta cDNA libraries, which carried sample barcodes and UMIs. Each CDR3 protein gets one entry after TCRdb re-called the 5' RACE reads with MiXCR. Here the sample spans 85,000 to 130,000 distinct CDR3 sequences, over 8.5% being singletons. V shed 4 bases, J shed 6 bases, and the junction held 14 bases outside the gene matches. CDR1 and CDR2 (germline): SGHAT, FQNNGV. The CDR3 is 16 residues long. The sequence derives from a man between 18 and 35 years old who had mild COVID-19 (a few samples of this study predate the infection). Cell type and time point are not known. This chain links TRBV11-2 with TRBJ1-1, with 7 bases aligning to TRBD1. Sequencing input: PBMCs or a T cell subset sorted from them (not recorded which). In nucleotides, the CDR3 is TGTGCCAGCAGCTCGCACGTGGGACAGATTATAGCTGAAGCTTTCTTT. It translates to CASSSHVGQIIAEAFF.